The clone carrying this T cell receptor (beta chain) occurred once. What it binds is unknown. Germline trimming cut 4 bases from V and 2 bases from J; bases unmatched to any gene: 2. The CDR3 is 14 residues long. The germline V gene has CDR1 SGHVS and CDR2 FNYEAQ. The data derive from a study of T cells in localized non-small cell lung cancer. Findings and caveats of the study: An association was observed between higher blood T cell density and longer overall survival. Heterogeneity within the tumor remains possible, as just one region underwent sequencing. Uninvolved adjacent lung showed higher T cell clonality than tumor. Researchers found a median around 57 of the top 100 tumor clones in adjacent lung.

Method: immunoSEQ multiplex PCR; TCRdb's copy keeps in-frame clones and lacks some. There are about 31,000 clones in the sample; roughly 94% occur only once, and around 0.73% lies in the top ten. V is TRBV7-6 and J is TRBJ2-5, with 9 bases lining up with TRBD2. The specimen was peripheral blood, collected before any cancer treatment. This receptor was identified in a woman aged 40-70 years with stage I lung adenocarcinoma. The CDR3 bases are TGTGCCAGCAGCTCCGGACTAGCGCAAGAGACCCAGTACTTC. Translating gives CASSSGLAQETQYF. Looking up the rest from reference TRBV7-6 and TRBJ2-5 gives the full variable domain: GAGVSQSPRYKVTKRGQDVALRCDPISGHVSLYWYRQALGQGPEFLTYFNYEAQQDKSGLPNDRFSAERPEGSISTLTIQRTEQRDSAMYRCASSSGLAQETQYFGPGTRLLVL.